This passage covers 2 T cell receptor beta chains from one sample sequenced in a study of T-cell memory formation after mild COVID-19. TCRdb redid the calling of the 5' RACE reads with MiXCR, one entry per CDR3 protein. The repertoire holds about 300,000 distinct CDR3 sequences, roughly 21% seen once, with roughly 21% in the top ten. Input material: PBMCs or a T cell subset sorted from them (not recorded which). The origin of the receptors is a man aged 18 to 30 who had mild COVID-19 (a few samples of this study predate the infection). Cell type and time point are not known.

This chain uses TRBV20-1 with TRBJ1-5; D uncertain. This CDR3 comprises 12 residues. The V end was cut by 1 base, the J end by 9 bases, with 10 bases between. Germline loops: CDR1 DFQATT, CDR2 SNEGSKA (reference sequence). CDR3 in amino acids: CSARAGGRPQHF. CDR3 coding DNA: TGCAGTGCTAGAGCGGGCGGTCGGCCCCAGCATTTT.

The chain employs TRBV7-2 and TRBJ1-1; D unclear. The germline V and J ends were trimmed by 2 bases and 4 bases, with 11 bases remaining between them. Germline V gene lookup returns CDR1 SGHTA and CDR2 FQGNSA. The CDR3 runs to 14 residues. The CDR3 DNA reads as TGTGCCAGCAGCTTAAATCTGGGGTTCACTGAAGCTTTCTTT. Its protein is CASSLNLGFTEAFF.